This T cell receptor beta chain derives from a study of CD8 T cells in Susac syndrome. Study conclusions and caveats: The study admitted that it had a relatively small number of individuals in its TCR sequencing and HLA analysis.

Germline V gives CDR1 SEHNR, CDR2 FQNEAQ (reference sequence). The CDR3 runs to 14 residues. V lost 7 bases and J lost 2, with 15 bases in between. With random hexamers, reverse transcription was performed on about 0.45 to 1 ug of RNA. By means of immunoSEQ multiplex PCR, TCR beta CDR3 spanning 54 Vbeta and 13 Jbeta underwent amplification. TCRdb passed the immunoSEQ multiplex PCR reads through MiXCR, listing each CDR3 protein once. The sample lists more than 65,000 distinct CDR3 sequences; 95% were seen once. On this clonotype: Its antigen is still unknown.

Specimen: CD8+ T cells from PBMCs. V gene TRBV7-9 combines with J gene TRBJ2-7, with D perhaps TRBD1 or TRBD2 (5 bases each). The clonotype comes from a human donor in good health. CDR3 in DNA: TGTGCCAGCACTTTCCGGGACCAGCCCTACGAGCAGTACTTC. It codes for CASTFRDQPYEQYF.